The 12 T cell receptor beta chains given below trace back to one sample, sequenced in a study of T cell clones after liver transplantation. The assay was immunoSEQ multiplex PCR, and TCRdb's table has in-frame clones only and misses some. This repertoire shows over 5,500 clones, 70% to 80% found once; its top ten account for roughly a third. Source: CD8+ T cells from blood, taken 24 months after liver transplant. These receptors were taken from a human patient who received a liver transplant. Some T cells could come from the graft donor.

The chain joins TRBV5-6 to TRBJ2-1; maybe TRBD1 (6 bases). The CDR3 loop spans 12 amino acids. Trimming shortened V by 1 base and J by 9 bases, and 8 bases separated the two germline ends. CDR1 SGHDT and CDR2 YYEEEE come from the germline V gene. The chain's CDR3 is CASSLRGTEQFF. The CDR3 DNA is TGTGCCAGCAGCTTGAGGGGGACTGAGCAGTTCTTC.

On this clone: The conserved closing phenylalanine or tryptophan is absent in this CDR3, likely reflecting a read error. The DNA is omitted, as the CDR3 cannot be located on it reliably, and the CDR3 follows TCRdb's listing. V and J are TRBV6-7 and TRBJ2-7; the D segment call TRBD2 is taken from the table without a DNA check. TRBV6-7 is an ORF, with its function uncertain. The CDR3 numbers 13 amino acids, ends counted. Here the CDR3 reads CASSYPQTFQLVL.

The chain carries TRBV5-4 and TRBJ2-7; 7 positions match TRBD1. Germline lookup yields CDR1 SGHNT and CDR2 YYREEE (reference sequence). With V trimmed by 5 bases and J by 5 bases, 10 bases remained unmatched. The CDR3 loop spans 14 amino acids. The CDR3 spells CASRQTGDTHEQYF. In DNA, the CDR3 is TGTGCCAGCAGACAAACAGGGGATACCCACGAGCAGTACTTC.

Worth noting for this clone: Other nucleotide sequences in the sample specify the same CDR3. V usage is TRBV5-1 and J usage is TRBJ1-1; 9 nucleotides line up with TRBD1. CDR1 and CDR2 from the germline V gene are SGHRS and YFSETQ. V shed 6 bases and J 5 bases; nucleotides not matched to a gene: 11. The length of the CDR3 is 15 residues. CDR3 DNA sequence: TGCGCCAGCATGGGGACAGGGTCGGGTGGGACTGAAGCTTTCTTT. It translates to CASMGTGSGGTEAFF.

V is TRBV7-7 and J is TRBJ2-1; 8 bases align to TRBD1. The CDR3 consists of 15 residues. V shed 4 bases, J shed 6 bases, and the junction held 8 bases outside the gene matches. From germline, CDR1 is SSHAT and CDR2 FNYEAQ (reference sequence). The CDR3 loop reads CASSSGTGNPNEQFF. For the CDR3, the DNA is TGTGCCAGCAGCTCCGGGACAGGAAACCCCAATGAGCAGTTCTTC.

The chain is built from TRBV28 and TRBJ1-3, with 8 bases that match TRBD1. The V gene's germline CDR1 is MDHEN and CDR2 SYDVKM. Unmatched junction bases numbered 8, after V lost 6 bases and J lost 4 bases. This CDR3 contains 15 residues. The CDR3: CASSLEWTGGNTIYF. Written as DNA, the CDR3 is TGTGCCAGCAGCCTAGAATGGACAGGGGGAAACACCATATATTTT. Variable domain in full (rest from reference TRBV28 and TRBJ1-3): DVKVTQSSRYLVKRTGEKVFLECVQDMDHENMFWYRQDPGLGLRLIYFSYDVKMKEKGDIPEGYSVSREKKERFSLILESASTNQTSMYLCASSLEWTGGNTIYFGEGSWLTVV.

This chain links TRBV11-1 with TRBJ2-3; D remains unclear. The germline V gene has CDR1 SGHAT and CDR2 FQDESV (reference sequence). There are 13 residues in the CDR3. With 1 base removed from V and 3 bases from J, the gap between germline ends came to 5 bases. CDR3 coding DNA: TGTGCCAGCAGCTTAGTTTTTACAGATACGCAGTATTTT. Amino acid sequence: CASSLVFTDTQYF.

The chain carries TRBV7-3 and TRBJ2-1; 12 bases are a match to TRBD2. V was pared by 5 bases and J by 4 bases, with 15 bases of the junction left unmatched. This CDR3 is 19 amino acids long. Germline CDR1 reads SGHTA; CDR2 reads FQGTGA. The CDR3 nucleotides are TGTGCCAGCAGCAAGATTCGGCTAGCGGGAGGGGCGAAGTACAATGAGCAGTTCTTC. Protein product: CASSKIRLAGGAKYNEQFF. Using reference TRBV7-3 and TRBJ2-1 for the parts outside the CDR3, the full variable domain is GAGVSQTPSNKVTEKGKYVELRCDPISGHTALYWYRQSLGQGPEFLIYFQGTGAADDSGLPNDRFFAVRPEGSVSTLKIQRTERGDSAVYLCASSKIRLAGGAKYNEQFFGPGTRLTVL.

Only a few counts were recorded for this clone. The chain uses TRBV2 and TRBJ2-7; D may correspond to TRBD1 or TRBD2 (5 bases each). The CDR3 consists of 13 residues. With 7 bases removed from V and 0 bases from J, the gap between germline ends came to 10 bases. Germline CDR1 is SNHLY and CDR2 is FYNNEI. CDR3 loop: CASTVGDSYEQYF. The CDR3 region has the DNA TGTGCCAGCACGGTGGGGGACTCCTACGAGCAGTACTTC.

V gene TRBV28 combines with J gene TRBJ2-7; D call uncertain. The germline V gene has CDR1 MDHEN and CDR2 SYDVKM. There are 14 residues in the CDR3. V was clipped by 6 bases and J by 0 bases, with 12 bases between them. In DNA form, the CDR3 reads TGTGCCAGCAGAATAAGCGAGATCTCCTACGAGCAGTACTTC. Its protein product is CASRISEISYEQYF.

The chain uses TRBV4-2 and TRBJ1-1; 8 nucleotides line up with TRBD1. The V segment lost 0 bases and the J segment 10 bases; nucleotides outside the gene matches: 13. Germline V gene lookup returns CDR1 LGHNA and CDR2 YNFKEQ. CDR3 length: 16 amino acids. CDR3 nucleotide sequence: TGTGCCAGCAGCCAAGAAATGACAGGGGAGTTGGGGGGAGCTTTCTTT. It translates to CASSQEMTGELGGAFF.

The chain has TRBV19 and TRBJ2-1, with D tentatively TRBD1 (5 bases). Per the germline V gene, CDR1 is LNHDA and CDR2 is SQIVND (reference sequence). This CDR3 comprises 12 residues. V was clipped by 8 bases and J by 4 bases, with 9 bases between them. CDR3 residues: CASFDSYNEQFF. Written as DNA, the CDR3 is TGTGCCAGTTTCGACAGTTACAATGAGCAGTTCTTC.